This paragraph covers one T cell receptor beta chain sequence. The specificity of this receptor is unknown. One base away there is no much larger clone; base qualities are not given. Cut back by 7 bases and 1 base, the V and J ends lie 15 bases apart. In the germline V gene (reference sequence), CDR1 corresponds to LNHDA and CDR2 to SQIVND. The CDR3 goes from the cysteine to the phenylalanine over 15 residues. The sequence is cut down to CDR3 DNA, 45 bases in frame from base 1. The data belong to a study of blood T cell repertoires in COVID-19 (dated by TCRdb to about 2020). About the investigation overall: The collaborator samples originated in the United States, Italy and Spain and spanned the acute and convalescent phases of COVID-19. The prospective study material was composed of cDNA or gDNA derived from T cells, B-cell-depleted T cells, or PBMCs. The dataset comprised deeply sampled blood TCRbeta repertoires from subjects exposed to, actively infected with, or recovered from COVID-19. A freely available public database, intended as a resource for researchers studying the immune response to SARS-CoV-2, is where the repertoires were released. The samples were drawn from the first 160 participants of the ongoing ImmuneRACE study and from some 1,300 subjects provided by 6 global collaborators. Nearly every sample came with metadata listing a de-identified subject ID, COVID-19 status, age in years and sex. Where HLA class I and class II types were available, the types were taken from metadata supplied by the sample provider, not from assay-based typing.

TCRbeta CDR3 regions were amplified from genomic DNA by means of the immunoSEQ Assay, a bias-controlled multiplex PCR. The study's own analysis went as follows. Within the assay, amplification of reference gene primers was used to estimate how many nucleated cells each sample contained. To quantify the absolute abundance of each unique TCRbeta CDR3 rearrangement, sequence reads were collapsed and filtered. For each sample, productive Simpson clonality was calculated as the square root of Simpson's diversity index across productive rearrangements. Entries here come from immuneACCESS through TCRdb and include only in-frame sequences with V and J called. Some clones fail to appear in such tables; in the studies checked, an unresolved V gene covers under half of the shortfall, and the cause of the remainder is unknown. D and trimming come from the DNA, and the V and J calls and clone size come from that table. Present in this sample are more than 200,000 clones, approximately 86% of which were seen just once. The ten largest clones capture about 1.5% of the sample.

Broader findings and caveats from the paper: Clinical and demographic metadata were provided uncurated, with the amount varying by source and participant.

In the prospective study, participants were roughly 18 to 90 years old, resided in about two dozen geographic areas of the United States, and were enrolled through a virtual design. Cohort assignment in the prospective study relied on participant-reported clinical history from a screening survey and a study questionnaire. For ImmuneRACE Cohort 3, a participant was defined as recovered based on two consecutive negative NP/OP PCR tests, clearance by a healthcare professional, or resolution of symptoms. Each participant in the prospective study had whole blood, serum and a nasopharyngeal or oropharyngeal swab collected by mobile phlebotomists. Prospective study participants could optionally give additional blood draws and questionnaires over an approximately 2-month period. Blood samples from the prospective study were shipped frozen or at room temperature prior to DNA extraction.

The chain employs TRBV19 and TRBJ2-3; the D gene is possibly TRBD2, with 5 bases matching. The source is a woman aged 45-60 years who had recovered from COVID-19. Sequencing was done on a sample of PBMCs or T cells enriched from blood (not recorded which). The CDR3 region reads CASTKKRVGTDTQYF. The nucleotides are TGTGCCAGTACTAAAAAGAGGGTTGGCACAGATACGCAGTATTTT.